This T cell receptor beta chain was captured in a study of OX40 agonist ivuxolimab in advanced cancers. Concerning the study at large: Ivuxolimab was a fully human IgG2 agonistic monoclonal antibody targeting the costimulatory receptor OX40 (CD134). Three dose-escalation patients achieved partial responses, one with hepatocellular carcinoma and two with cutaneous melanoma. Intravenous ivuxolimab was administered to patients every 2 weeks at six dose levels: 0.01, 0.1, 0.3, 1.5, 3 and 10 mg/kg. Peripheral TCRbeta sequencing aimed to test whether ivuxolimab altered TCR sequence diversity and caused clonal T-cell expansion. Of the approximately 50 dose-escalation patients, hepatocellular carcinoma was present in about 20, melanoma in approximately 15, renal cell carcinoma in 9 and head and neck cancer in 9. The paper reports the monotherapy dose-escalation portion (N ≈ 50 patients) of the phase I ivuxolimab trial. Prior anti-PD-1, anti-PD-L1 or anti-CTLA-4 therapy was permitted, and checkpoint inhibitors had been received by roughly two fifths of dose-escalation patients. In the dose-escalation cohort, 82.7% of patients were male, and the mean age was approximately 60 years, with a range of roughly 20 to 79.

According to the germline V gene, CDR1 reads MNHEY and CDR2 reads SVGAGI. V sheds 3 bases and J sheds 4 bases, leaving 12 bases between their ends. Spanning cysteine to phenylalanine, the CDR3 consists of 14 amino acids. The sequence is cut down to CDR3 DNA, 42 bases in frame from base 1. To sequence the TCRbeta CDR3 region, genomic DNA was isolated from the sorted cells. The immunoSEQ Assay was used to sequence the TCRbeta CDR3 regions. The table comes from immuneACCESS by way of TCRdb, which keeps in-frame sequences with V and J called. Part of the clones is missing from these tables; in studies checked, under half for an unresolved V gene and the rest for unknown reasons. The table for this sample lists 85,000 to 100,000 clones; around 87% of them were counted only once. About 4.5% of the sample comes from the top ten. On this clone itself: The clone's antigen remains unknown. One base away there is no much larger clone; base qualities are not given.

Patients with a history of autoimmune disease or receiving systemic immunosuppression were excluded from the trial. In every dose cohort, peripheral blood was drawn for TCR sequencing at baseline, cycle 4 day 1, and cycle 7 day 1. The samples were taken from a phase I, first-in-human, multicenter, open-label dose-escalation trial of ivuxolimab. Adults with locally advanced or metastatic melanoma, renal cell carcinoma, hepatocellular carcinoma or head and neck squamous cell carcinoma were enrolled in the trial. Before TCR sequencing, CD4+ T cells and CD8+ T cells were sorted from peripheral blood as separate populations. Overall study outcomes, separate from this receptor: At doses from 0.1 to 3.0 mg/kg, clonal expansion was seen in both CD4+ and CD8+ blood T cells between baseline and week 6. In the 0.1-3.0 mg/kg groups, partial responders had among the lowest normalized peripheral clonal expansion, particularly in CD8+ T cells. Low levels of normalized T-cell clonal expansion were also seen in some patients who did not respond. The antigen specificity of the peripheral T cells that underwent clonal expansion was not determined. After ivuxolimab, CD8+ T cells had more expanded clones than CD4+ T cells on average.

The source is an adult with an advanced solid tumor such as melanoma, head and neck, liver or kidney cancer. The rearranged chain carries TRBV6-5 and TRBJ1-2; TRBD1 is a weak D gene call, 6 bases matching. The sample here was CD4+ or CD8+ T cells sorted from blood, taken in a trial of the OX40 agonist ivuxolimab. The nucleotide sequence is TGTGCCAGCAGTTATGGCAGGGGTACCTATGGCTACACCTTC. This sequence encodes CASSYGRGTYGYTF.